One sample yielded the 10 T cell receptor beta chains listed below, sequenced in a study of tumor and adjacent non-tumor tissue in lung cancer. TCRbeta libraries were built with three rounds of nested PCR, modified from ARM-PCR. One entry per CDR3 protein results from TCRdb running MiXCR on the multiplex PCR reads. The repertoire holds over 100,000 distinct CDR3 sequences, with more than 60% as singletons. RNA was extracted from bulk tissue without any cell sorting. The specimen was lung tumor tissue. The source is an older woman with non-small cell lung cancer.

A few counts support this clonotype. A read error may explain this, as a much larger clone is one base away. The rearrangement uses TRBV20-1 and TRBJ2-1, with TRBD2 matching 9 bases. The germline gives CDR1 DFQATT, CDR2 SNEGSKA (reference sequence). V gave up 2 bases and J gave up 7 bases; unmatched junction bases: 9. There are 15 residues in the CDR3. CDR3: CSARQISGSRNEQFF. The CDR3 DNA follows: TGCAGTGCTAGACAGATTAGCGGGAGTCGAAATGAGCAGTTCTTC.

A note on this clonotype: A read error may be the cause here, since a much bigger clone is one base away. This chain connects TRBV20-1 to TRBJ1-5; a weak D match, TRBD1 (5 bases). Germline V gene data show CDR1 as DFQATT and CDR2 as SNEGSKA (reference sequence). The CDR3 covers 16 residues. CDR3 DNA sequence: TGCAGTACTAGGGTAACGGGTGGGGGGTTCAATCAGCCCCAGCATTTT. Translating it yields CSTRVTGGGFNQPQHF.

This clonotype appeared a single time. This sequence may be a read error, since a much larger clone differs from it by one base. V gene TRBV12-3 or TRBV12-4 combines with J gene TRBJ1-2; D is undetermined. The CDR3 covers 12 residues. The CDR3 is CASSATNYGYIF. In nucleotides, the CDR3 is TGTGCCAGCAGTGCCACGAACTATGGCTACATCTTC.

This sequence joins TRBV20-1 and TRBJ1-2, with unresolved D. Germline V gene data show CDR1 as DFQATT and CDR2 as SNEGSKA (reference sequence). V was cut by 7 bases and J by 4 bases, with 13 bases left in between. The CDR3 is made up of 12 amino acids. CDR3 nucleotides: TGCAGTGACATGGGCGGGCTCTATGGCTACACCTTC. Translation gives CSDMGGLYGYTF.

This clonotype has just a few counts. Being one base from a much bigger clone, this may be a read error. V is TRBV6-1 and J is TRBJ2-2; D possibly corresponds to TRBD2 (6 bases). Looked up from germline, CDR1 is MNHNS and CDR2 is SASEGT. The CDR3 extends over 13 amino acids. As DNA, the CDR3 is TGTGCCAGCAGTCTGTCGGACACCGGGGAGGTGTTTTTT. Translating gives CASSLSDTGEVFF.

Comments on this clonotype: This may stem from a read error, because a much larger clone lies one nucleotide away. The V gene is TRBV28, the J gene TRBJ2-7, with 13 bases matching TRBD2. The V gene end was trimmed by 5 bases and the J gene end by 4 bases; junction bases not matched to a gene: 11. The CDR3 is 17 amino acids. The germline V gene has CDR1 MDHEN and CDR2 SYDVKM. The CDR3 bases are TGTGCCAGCAGTGGTCTATGGACTAGCGGGAGTTTATACGAGCAGTACTTC. The encoded protein is CASSGLWTSGSLYEQYF.

With regard to this clonotype: The CDR3 end shows no conserved phenylalanine or tryptophan, and so a read error is likely. This chain links TRBV5-5 with TRBJ2-3; TRBD2 is a possible D gene (6 bases). The CDR3 runs 16 residues. With 2 bases removed from V and 4 bases from J, the gap between germline ends came to 17 bases. In germline, CDR1 is SGHKS, CDR2 YYEKEE (reference sequence). The CDR3 region is CASSFGANGSPDTQYL. DNA for the CDR3: TGTGCCAGCAGCTTCGGGGCTAACGGGAGCCCAGATACGCAGTATTTG.

Comments on this clonotype: One base away lies a much larger clone, so this may be a sequencing read error. This chain links TRBV12-3 or TRBV12-4 with TRBJ1-1; 8 nucleotides match TRBD1. Trimming at V came to 2 bases and at J to 11 bases, leaving 7 bases not matched to a gene. The CDR3 runs 13 residues. This CDR3 is CASSLQGAVRAFF. For the CDR3, the DNA is TGTGCCAGCAGTTTACAGGGGGCTGTCAGGGCTTTCTTT.

A single count supports this clonotype. The final CDR3 position lacks the conserved phenylalanine or tryptophan, pointing to a likely read error. Because the CDR3's place on the DNA is in doubt, the DNA is left out and the CDR3 is given as listed by TCRdb. This sequence joins TRBV12-3 or TRBV12-4 and TRBJ2-7. The CDR3 is made up of 13 amino acids, end residues included. The CDR3 reads CASSWESMGEQYL.

The chain joins TRBV20-1 to TRBJ2-1, with 7 bases aligning to TRBD2. CDR3 size: 16 residues. The J segment lost 5 bases and the V segment lost 2 bases, leaving 12 bases of the junction unmatched. Germline V gene lookup returns CDR1 DFQATT and CDR2 SNEGSKA (reference sequence). The DNA of the CDR3 is TGCAGTGCTAGATGGGCTAGTGGGAGGGCAGACAATGAGCAGTTCTTC. Amino acids: CSARWASGRADNEQFF.